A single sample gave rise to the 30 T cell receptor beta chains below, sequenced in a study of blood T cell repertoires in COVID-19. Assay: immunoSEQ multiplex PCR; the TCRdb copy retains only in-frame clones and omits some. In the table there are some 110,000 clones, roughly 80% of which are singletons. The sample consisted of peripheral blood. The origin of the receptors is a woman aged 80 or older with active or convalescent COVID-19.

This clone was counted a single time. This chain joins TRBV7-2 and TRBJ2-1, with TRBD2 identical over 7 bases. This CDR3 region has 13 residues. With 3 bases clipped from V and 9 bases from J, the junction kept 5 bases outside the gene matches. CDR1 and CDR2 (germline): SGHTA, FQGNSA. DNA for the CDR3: TGTGCCAGCAGCTTTACTAGCGTAGGTGAGCAGTTCTTC. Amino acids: CASSFTSVGEQFF.

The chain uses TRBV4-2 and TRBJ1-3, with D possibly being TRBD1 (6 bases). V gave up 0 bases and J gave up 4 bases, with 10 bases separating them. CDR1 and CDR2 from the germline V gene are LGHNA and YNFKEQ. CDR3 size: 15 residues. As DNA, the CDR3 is TGTGCCAGCAGCCAAGAGGGGGGGCCCGGAAACACCATATATTTT. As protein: CASSQEGGPGNTIYF.

The CDR3 region has the DNA TGTGCCAGCAGTTACTCGACAACGGGGAAATACGGCTACACCTTC. Its translation is CASSYSTTGKYGYTF. The chain has TRBV6-5 and TRBJ1-2; no reliable D call. V shed 0 bases and J shed 8 bases, with 16 bases lying between them. Germline CDR1 is MNHEY and CDR2 is SVGAGI. The CDR3 is 15 amino acids.

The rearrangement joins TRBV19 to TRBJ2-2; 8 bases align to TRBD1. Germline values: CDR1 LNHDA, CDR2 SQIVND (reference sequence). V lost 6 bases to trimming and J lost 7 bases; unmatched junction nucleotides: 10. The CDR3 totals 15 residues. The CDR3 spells CASRNPGQVVGELFF. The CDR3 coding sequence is TGTGCCAGTAGGAACCCGGGACAGGTCGTCGGGGAGCTGTTTTTT. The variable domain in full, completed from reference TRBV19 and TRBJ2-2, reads DGGITQSPKYLFRKEGQNVTLSCEQNLNHDAMYWYRQDPGQGLRLIYYSQIVNDFQKGDIAEGYSVSREKKESFPLTVTSAQKNPTAFYLCASRNPGQVVGELFFGEGSRLTVL.

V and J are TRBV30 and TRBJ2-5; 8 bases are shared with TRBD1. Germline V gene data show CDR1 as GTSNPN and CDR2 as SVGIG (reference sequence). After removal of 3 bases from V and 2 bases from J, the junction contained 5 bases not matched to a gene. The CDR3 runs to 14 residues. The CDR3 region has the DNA TGTGCCTGGAGAAAGACAGGGGCACAAGAGACCCAGTACTTC. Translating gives CAWRKTGAQETQYF.

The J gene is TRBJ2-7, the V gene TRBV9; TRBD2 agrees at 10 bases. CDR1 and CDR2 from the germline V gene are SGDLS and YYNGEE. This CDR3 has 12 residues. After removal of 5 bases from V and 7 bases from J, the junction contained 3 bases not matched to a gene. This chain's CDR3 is CASSYSGREQYF. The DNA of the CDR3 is TGTGCCAGCAGTTATAGCGGGAGGGAGCAGTACTTC.

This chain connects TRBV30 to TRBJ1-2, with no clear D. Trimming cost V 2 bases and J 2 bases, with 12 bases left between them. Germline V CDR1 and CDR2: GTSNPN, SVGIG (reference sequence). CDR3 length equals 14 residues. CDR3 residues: CAWSRASLNYGYTF. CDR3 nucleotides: TGTGCCTGGAGTAGAGCCTCACTGAACTATGGCTACACCTTC.

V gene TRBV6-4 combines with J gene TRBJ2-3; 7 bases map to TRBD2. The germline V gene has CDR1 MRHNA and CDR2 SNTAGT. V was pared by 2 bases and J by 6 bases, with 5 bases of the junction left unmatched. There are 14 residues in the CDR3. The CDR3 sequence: CASSDRGGEDTQYF. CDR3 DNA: TGTGCCAGCAGTGACCGGGGAGGGGAGGATACGCAGTATTTT.

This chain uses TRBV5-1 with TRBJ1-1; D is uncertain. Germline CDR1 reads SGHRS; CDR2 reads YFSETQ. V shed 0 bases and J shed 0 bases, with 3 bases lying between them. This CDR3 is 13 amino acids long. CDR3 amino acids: CASSLAVNTEAFF. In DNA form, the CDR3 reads TGCGCCAGCAGCTTGGCCGTGAACACTGAAGCTTTCTTT.

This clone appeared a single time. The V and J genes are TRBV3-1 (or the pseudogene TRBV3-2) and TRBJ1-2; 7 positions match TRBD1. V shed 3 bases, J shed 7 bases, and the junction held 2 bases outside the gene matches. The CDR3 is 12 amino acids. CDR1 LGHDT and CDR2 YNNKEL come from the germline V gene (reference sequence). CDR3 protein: CASSQTGFGYTF. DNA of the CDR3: TGTGCCAGCAGCCAGACAGGGTTTGGCTACACCTTC.

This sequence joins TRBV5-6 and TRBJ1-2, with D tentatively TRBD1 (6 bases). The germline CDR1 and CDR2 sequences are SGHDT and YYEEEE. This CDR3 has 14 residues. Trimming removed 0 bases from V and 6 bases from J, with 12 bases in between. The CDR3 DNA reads TGTGCCAGCAGCTTGGCCCAGGGGATCCATGGCTACACCTTC. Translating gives CASSLAQGIHGYTF.

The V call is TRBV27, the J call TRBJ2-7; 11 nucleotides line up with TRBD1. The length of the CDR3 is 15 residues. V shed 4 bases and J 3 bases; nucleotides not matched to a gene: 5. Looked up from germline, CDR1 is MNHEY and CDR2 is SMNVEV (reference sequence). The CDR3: CASSSTGTGGYEQYF. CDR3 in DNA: TGTGCCAGCAGTTCTACCGGGACAGGGGGCTACGAGCAGTACTTC.

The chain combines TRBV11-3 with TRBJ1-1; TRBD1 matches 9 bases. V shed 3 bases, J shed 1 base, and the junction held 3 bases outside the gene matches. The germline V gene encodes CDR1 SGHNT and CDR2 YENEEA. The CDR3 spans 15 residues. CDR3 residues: CASSFGTGQNTEAFF. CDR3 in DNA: TGTGCCAGCAGCTTCGGGACAGGGCAGAACACTGAAGCTTTCTTT.

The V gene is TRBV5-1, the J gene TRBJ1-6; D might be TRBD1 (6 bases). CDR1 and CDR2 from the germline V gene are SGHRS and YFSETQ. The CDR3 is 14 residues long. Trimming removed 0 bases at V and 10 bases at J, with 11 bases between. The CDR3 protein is CASSLEGVRSPLHF. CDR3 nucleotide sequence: TGCGCCAGCAGCTTGGAGGGGGTAAGGTCACCCCTCCACTTT.

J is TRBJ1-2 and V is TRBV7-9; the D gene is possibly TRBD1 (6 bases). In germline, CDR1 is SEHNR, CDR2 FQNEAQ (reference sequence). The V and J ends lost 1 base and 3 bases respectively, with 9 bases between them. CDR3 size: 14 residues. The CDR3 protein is CASSLGAGDYGYTF. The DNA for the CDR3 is TGTGCCAGCAGCTTAGGAGCAGGGGACTATGGCTACACCTTC.

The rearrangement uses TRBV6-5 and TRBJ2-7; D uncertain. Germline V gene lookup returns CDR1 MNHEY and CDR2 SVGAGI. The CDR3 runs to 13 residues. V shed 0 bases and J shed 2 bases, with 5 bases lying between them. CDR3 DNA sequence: TGTGCCAGCAGTTACTCCCCCACCTACGAGCAGTACTTC. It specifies CASSYSPTYEQYF.

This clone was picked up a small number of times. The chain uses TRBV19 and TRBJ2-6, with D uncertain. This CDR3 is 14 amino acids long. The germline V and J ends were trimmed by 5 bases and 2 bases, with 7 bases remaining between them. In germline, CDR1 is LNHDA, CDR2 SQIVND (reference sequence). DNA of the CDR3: TGTGCCAGTAGTCGAGTCGCTGGGGCCAACGTCCTGACTTTC. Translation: CASSRVAGANVLTF.

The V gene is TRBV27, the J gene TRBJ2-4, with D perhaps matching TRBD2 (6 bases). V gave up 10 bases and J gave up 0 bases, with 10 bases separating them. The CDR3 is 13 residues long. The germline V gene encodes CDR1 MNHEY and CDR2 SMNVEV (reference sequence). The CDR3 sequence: CATRTIAKNIQYF. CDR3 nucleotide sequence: TGTGCCACGAGGACTATAGCCAAAAACATTCAGTACTTC.

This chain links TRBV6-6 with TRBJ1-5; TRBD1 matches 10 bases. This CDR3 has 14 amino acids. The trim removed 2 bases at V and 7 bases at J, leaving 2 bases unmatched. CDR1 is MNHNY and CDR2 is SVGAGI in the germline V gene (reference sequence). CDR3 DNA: TGTGCCAGCAGTTACAAGGACAGGGGGCAGCCCCAGCATTTT. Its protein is CASSYKDRGQPQHF.

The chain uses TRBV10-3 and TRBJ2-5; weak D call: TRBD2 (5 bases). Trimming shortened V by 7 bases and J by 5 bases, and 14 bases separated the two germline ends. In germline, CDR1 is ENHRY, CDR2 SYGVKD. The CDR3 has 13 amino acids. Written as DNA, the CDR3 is TGTGCCATCACGGGAACCTTAAACGAGACCCAGTACTTC. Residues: CAITGTLNETQYF.

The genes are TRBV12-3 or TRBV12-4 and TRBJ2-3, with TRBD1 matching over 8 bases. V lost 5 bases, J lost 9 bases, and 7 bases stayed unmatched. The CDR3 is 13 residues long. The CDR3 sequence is CASSGAGQDTQYF. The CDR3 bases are TGTGCCAGCAGTGGCGCGGGACAGGACACGCAGTATTTT.

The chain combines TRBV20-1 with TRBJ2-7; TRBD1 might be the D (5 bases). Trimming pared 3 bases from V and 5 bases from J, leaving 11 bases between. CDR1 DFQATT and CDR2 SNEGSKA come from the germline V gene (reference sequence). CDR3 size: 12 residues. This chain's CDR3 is CSASPRVHEQYF. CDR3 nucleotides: TGCAGTGCTAGTCCCAGGGTCCACGAGCAGTACTTC.

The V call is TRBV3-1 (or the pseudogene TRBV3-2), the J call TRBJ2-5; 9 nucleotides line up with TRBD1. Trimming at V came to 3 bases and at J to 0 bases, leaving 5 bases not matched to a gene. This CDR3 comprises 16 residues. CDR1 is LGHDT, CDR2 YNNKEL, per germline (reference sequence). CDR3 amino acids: CASSHSGTGNQETQYF. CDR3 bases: TGTGCCAGCAGCCATTCCGGGACAGGGAACCAAGAGACCCAGTACTTC.

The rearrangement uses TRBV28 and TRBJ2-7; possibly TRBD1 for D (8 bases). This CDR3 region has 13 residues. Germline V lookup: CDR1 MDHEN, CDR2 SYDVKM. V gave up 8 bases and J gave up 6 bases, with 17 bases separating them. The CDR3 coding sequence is TGTGCCAGCGGGGGGGGACAGGCGCGCGAGCAGTACTTC. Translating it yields CASGGGQAREQYF. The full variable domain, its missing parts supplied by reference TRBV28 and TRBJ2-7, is DVKVTQSSRYLVKRTGEKVFLECVQDMDHENMFWYRQDPGLGLRLIYFSYDVKMKEKGDIPEGYSVSREKKERFSLILESASTNQTSMYLCASGGGQAREQYFGPGTRLTVT.

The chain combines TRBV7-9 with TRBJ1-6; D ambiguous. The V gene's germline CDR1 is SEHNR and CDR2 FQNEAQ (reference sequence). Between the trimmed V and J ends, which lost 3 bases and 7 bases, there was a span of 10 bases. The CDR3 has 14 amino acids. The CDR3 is CASSFLGLNSPLHF. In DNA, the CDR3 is TGTGCCAGCAGCTTTCTAGGATTAAATTCACCCCTCCACTTT.

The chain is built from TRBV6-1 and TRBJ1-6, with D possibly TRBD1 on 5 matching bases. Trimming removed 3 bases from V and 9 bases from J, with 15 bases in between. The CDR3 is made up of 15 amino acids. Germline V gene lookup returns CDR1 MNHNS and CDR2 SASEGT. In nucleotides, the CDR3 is TGTGCCAGCAGTGAGGGGGGACGGAGTGGTTCACCCCTCCACTTT. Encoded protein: CASSEGGRSGSPLHF.

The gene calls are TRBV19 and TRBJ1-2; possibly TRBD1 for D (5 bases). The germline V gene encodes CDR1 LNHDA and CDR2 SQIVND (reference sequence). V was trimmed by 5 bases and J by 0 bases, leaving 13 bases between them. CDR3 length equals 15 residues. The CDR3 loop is CASSPDSHPNYGYTF. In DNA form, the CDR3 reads TGTGCCAGTAGTCCTGACAGTCATCCTAACTATGGCTACACCTTC.

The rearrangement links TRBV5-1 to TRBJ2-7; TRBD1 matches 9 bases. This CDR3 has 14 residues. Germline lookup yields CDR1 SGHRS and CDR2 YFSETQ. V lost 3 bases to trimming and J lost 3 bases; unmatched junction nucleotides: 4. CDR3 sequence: CASSSGTGIYEQYF. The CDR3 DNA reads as TGCGCCAGCAGCTCCGGGACAGGGATCTACGAGCAGTACTTC.

In DNA form, the CDR3 reads TGTGCCAGTAGTCCCTTCGACAGAGACAATCAGCCCCAGCATTTT. Its protein is CASSPFDRDNQPQHF. The V and J genes are TRBV19 and TRBJ1-5; maybe TRBD1 (5 bases). The germline gives CDR1 LNHDA, CDR2 SQIVND (reference sequence). This CDR3 contains 15 residues. Trimming stripped 5 bases from V and 3 bases from J, with 14 bases between.

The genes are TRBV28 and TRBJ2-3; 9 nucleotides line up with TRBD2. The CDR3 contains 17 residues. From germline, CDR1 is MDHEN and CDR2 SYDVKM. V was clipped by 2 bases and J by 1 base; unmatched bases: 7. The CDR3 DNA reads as TGTGCCAGCAGTTTACTGCGGGGGGGCCGCGGCACAGATACGCAGTATTTT. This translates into CASSLLRGGRGTDTQYF.